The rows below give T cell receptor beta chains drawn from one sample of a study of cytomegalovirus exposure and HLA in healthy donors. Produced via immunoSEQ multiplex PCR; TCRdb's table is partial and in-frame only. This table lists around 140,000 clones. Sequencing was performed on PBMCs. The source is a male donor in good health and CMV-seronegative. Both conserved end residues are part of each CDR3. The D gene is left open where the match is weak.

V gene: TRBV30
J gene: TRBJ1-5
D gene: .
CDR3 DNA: TGTGCCTGGGCTGAAGGGGCGAGTTACAATCAGCCCCAGCATTTT
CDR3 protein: CAWAEGASYNQPQHF

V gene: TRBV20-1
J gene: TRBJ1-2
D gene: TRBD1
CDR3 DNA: TGCATCGCAGGGGGGTATGGCTACACCTTC
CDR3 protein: CIAGGYGYTF

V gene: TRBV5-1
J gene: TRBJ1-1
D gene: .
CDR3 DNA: TGCGCCAGCAGCCCTACCAGGGTAGGGACTGAAGCTTTCTTT
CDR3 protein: CASSPTRVGTEAFF

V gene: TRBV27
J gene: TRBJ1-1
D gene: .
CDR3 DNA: TGTGCCAGCAGTTTGCTACCGGTGGGAGGTCTATTAAACACTGAAGCTTTCTTT
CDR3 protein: CASSLLPVGGLLNTEAFF

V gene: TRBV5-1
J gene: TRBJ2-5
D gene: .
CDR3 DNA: TGCGCCAGCAGCATTGGGGGGAGGAACCAAGAGACCCAGTACTTC
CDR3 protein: CASSIGGRNQETQYF

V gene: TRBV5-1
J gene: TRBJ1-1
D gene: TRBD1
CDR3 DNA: TGCGCCAGCAGCTCCCAAGGGGGCAGAGGGACTGAAGCTTTCTTT
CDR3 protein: CASSSQGGRGTEAFF

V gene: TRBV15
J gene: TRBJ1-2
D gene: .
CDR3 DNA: TGTGCCACCAGCAGAGATTCGGGTGTTGTCTATGGCTACACCTTC
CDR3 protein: CATSRDSGVVYGYTF

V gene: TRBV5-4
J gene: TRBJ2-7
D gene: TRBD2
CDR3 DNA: TGTGCCAGCAGCTTGGGACTAGCGGGAGATCGTTACGAGCAGTACTTC
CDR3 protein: CASSLGLAGDRYEQYF

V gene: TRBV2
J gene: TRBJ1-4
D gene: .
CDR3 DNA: TGTGCCAGCAGTGTTGGTCTTGGGGGCCAAGGGGAAAAACTGTTTTTT
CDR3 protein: CASSVGLGGQGEKLFF

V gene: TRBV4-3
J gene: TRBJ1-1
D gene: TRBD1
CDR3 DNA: TGCGCCAGCAGCCGGACAGGGAACACTGAAGCTTTCTTT
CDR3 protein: CASSRTGNTEAFF

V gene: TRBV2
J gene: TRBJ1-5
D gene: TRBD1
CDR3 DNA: TGTGCCAGCAGACAGACAGGGGGCCTCCCCTATAGCAATCAGCCCCAGCATTTT
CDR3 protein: CASRQTGGLPYSNQPQHF

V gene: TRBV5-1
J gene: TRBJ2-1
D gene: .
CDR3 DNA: TGCGCCAGCAGCGCGACTGACTACAATGAGCAGTTCTTC
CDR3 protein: CASSATDYNEQFF

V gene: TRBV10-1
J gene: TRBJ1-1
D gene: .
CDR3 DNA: TGCGCCAGCAGTGATGGGCAGCATGAAGCTTTCTTT
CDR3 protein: CASSDGQHEAFF

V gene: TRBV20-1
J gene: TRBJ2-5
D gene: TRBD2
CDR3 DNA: TGCAGTGCCCGGGCGGGGGCCCAGTACTTC
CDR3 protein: CSARAGAQYF